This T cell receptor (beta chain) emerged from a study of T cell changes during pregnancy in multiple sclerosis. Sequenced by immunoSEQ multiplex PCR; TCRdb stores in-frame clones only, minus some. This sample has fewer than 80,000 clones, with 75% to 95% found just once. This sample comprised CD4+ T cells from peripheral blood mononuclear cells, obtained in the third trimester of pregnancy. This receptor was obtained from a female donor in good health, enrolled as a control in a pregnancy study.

DNA of the CDR3: TGTGCCTGGAGTGTACATAGGGAGGGTGGCTACACCTTC. Encoded protein: CAWSVHREGGYTF. The V and J genes are TRBV30 and TRBJ1-2, with D unclear. The germline gives CDR1 GTSNPN, CDR2 SVGIG (reference sequence). This CDR3 comprises 13 residues. Trimming took off 0 bases at V and 7 bases at J, with 12 bases between the two ends.